This record concerns one T cell receptor beta chain sequence. Its antigen is unidentified. This entry comes from a study of T cell responses to AZD1222 COVID-19 vaccine. Overall study: It was second doses at about 4 or about 12 weeks that were pooled. Study-wide results and caveats: Donors were mostly white British, more females; clonal diversity possibly underestimated. Reports indicate that nearly half of spike-specific TCRs are directed at unmutated variant regions.

Data came from immunoSEQ multiplex PCR; TCRdb stores just in-frame clones and leaves some out. The sample lists under 150,000 clones, 85% to 95% occurring once. Here the sequenced sample was peripheral blood, taken on day 0 of AZD1222 vaccination. The receptor was derived from an adult in good health.

The CDR3 spells CASSLALAGVGYEQYF. DNA for the CDR3: TGTGCCAGCAGCTTAGCACTAGCGGGAGTTGGTTACGAGCAGTACTTC. The chain carries TRBV7-9 and TRBJ2-7, with TRBD2 identical over 11 bases. Trimming cost V 0 bases and J 4 bases; bases outside gene matches: 5. Germline-derived CDR1 and CDR2 are SEHNR and FQNEAQ (reference sequence). The CDR3 length is 16 residues.